This T cell receptor beta chain is from a study of shared clonotypes between healthy human individuals. Profiling relied on immunoSEQ multiplex PCR, and the TCRdb table lists in-frame clones only, not all of them. The data show under 1,100,000 clones, 75% to 85% seen once. Donors had no recently reported acute infections or vaccinations and were HIV-negative. General study results and limits: The naive CD4 repertoires of a few donors were compared, and around 5% of clonotypes were shared. Generation of non-shared clonotypes was less probable than generation of clonotypes shared by all four donors.

On this clone: Its matching antigen is unknown. Possible read error: a much larger clone is one base away. The same CDR3 can be traced to other DNA sequences in this sample.

The CDR3 is 12 amino acids. Germline CDR1 MNHNY, CDR2 SVGAGI (reference sequence). V lost 2 bases and J 4 bases, leaving 5 bases between the germline ends. The clonotype was recovered from a man between 18 and 35 years old in good health. Some clones in this sample may be carry-over from other donors' samples. The V call is TRBV6-6, the J call TRBJ1-2; TRBD1 might be the D (5 bases). The sequenced sample consisted of memory CD4+ T cells from PBMCs. Subset of the sample: CD45RA-negative fraction. CDR3: CASSYRGYGYTF. CDR3 bases: TGTGCCAGCAGTTACAGGGGCTATGGCTACACCTTC.